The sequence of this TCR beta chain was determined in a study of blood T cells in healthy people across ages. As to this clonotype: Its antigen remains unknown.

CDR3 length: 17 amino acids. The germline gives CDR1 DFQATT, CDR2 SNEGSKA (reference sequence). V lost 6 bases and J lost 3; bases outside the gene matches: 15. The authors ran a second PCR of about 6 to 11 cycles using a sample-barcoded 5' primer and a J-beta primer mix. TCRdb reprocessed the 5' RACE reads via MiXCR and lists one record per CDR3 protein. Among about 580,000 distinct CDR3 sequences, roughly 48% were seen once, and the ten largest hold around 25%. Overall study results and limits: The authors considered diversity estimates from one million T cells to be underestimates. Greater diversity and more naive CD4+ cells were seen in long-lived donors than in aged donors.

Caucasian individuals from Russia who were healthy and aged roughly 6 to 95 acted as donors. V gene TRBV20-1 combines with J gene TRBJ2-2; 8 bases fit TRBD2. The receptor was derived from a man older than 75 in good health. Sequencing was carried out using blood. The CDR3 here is CSAGLAGARGDTGELFF. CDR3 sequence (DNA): TGCAGTGCCGGGCTAGCGGGCGCTCGAGGGGACACCGGGGAGCTGTTTTTT.